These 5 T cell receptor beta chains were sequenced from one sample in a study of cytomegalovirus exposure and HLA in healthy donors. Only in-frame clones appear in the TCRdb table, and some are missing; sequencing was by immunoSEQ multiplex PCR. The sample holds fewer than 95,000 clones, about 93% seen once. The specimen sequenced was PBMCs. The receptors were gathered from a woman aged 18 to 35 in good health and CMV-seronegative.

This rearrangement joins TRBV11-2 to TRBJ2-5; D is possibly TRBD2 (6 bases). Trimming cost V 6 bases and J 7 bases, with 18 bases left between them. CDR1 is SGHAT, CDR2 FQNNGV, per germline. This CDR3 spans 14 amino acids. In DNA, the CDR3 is TGTGCCAGCAGGGCGAGGACTAAGGAAGGGACCCAGTACTTC. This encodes CASRARTKEGTQYF.

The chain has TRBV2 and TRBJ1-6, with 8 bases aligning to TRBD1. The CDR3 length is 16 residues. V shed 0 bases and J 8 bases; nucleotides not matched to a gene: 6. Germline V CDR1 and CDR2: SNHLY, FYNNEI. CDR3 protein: CASSEAGGTGDSPLHF. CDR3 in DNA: TGTGCCAGCAGTGAAGCGGGCGGGACAGGCGATTCACCCCTCCACTTT.

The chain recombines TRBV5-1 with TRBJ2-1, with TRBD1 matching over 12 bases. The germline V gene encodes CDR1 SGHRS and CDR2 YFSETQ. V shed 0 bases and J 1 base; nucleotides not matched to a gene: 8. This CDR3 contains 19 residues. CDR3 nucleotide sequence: TGCGCCAGCAGCTTGGAGGGACAGGGGGCTCTTAAGTCCTACAATGAGCAGTTCTTC. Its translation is CASSLEGQGALKSYNEQFF. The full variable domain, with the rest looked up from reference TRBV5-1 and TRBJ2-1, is KAGVTQTPRYLIKTRGQQVTLSCSPISGHRSVSWYQQTPGQGLQFLFEYFSETQRNKGNFPGRFSGRQFSNSRSEMNVSTLELGDSALYLCASSLEGQGALKSYNEQFFGPGTRLTVL.

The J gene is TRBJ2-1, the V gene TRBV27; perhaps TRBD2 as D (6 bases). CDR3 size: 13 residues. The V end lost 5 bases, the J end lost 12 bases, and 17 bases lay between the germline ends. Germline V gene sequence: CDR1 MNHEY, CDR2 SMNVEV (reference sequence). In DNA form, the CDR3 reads TGTGCCAGCAGTCCTGCCGGCCCCGGGGGGCAGTTCTTC. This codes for CASSPAGPGGQFF.

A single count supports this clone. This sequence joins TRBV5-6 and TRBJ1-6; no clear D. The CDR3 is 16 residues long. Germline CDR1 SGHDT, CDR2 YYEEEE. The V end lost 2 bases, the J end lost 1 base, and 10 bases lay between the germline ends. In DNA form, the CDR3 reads TGTGCCAGCAGCTTTGGCAGGATTTCCTATAATTCACCCCTCCACTTT. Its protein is CASSFGRISYNSPLHF.